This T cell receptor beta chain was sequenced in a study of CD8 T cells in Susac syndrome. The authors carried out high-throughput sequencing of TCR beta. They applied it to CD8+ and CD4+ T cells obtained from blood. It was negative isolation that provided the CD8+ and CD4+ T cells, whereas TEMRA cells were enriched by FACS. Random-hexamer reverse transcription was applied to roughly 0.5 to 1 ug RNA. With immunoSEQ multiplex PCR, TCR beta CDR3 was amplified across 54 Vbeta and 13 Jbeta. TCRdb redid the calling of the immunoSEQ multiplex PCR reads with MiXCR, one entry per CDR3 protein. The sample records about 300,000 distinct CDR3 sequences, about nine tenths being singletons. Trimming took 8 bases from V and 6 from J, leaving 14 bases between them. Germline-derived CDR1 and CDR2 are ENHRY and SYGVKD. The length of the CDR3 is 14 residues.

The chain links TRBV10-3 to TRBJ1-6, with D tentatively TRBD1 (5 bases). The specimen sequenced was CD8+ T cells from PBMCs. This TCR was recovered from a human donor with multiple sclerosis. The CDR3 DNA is TGTGCCATCTGGAGAGGGACCTTTAATTCACCCCTCCACTTT. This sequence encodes CAIWRGTFNSPLHF.